Sequencing of this T cell receptor beta chain was carried out in a study of blood T cell repertoires in COVID-19. In its sample, this clone ranks as large (0.1 to 1%). The junction had 5 bases not matched to a gene; V was cut back by 1 base and J by 2 bases. Germline V gene lookup returns CDR1 LGHDT and CDR2 YNNKEL (reference sequence). The length of the CDR3 is 17 residues. Sequenced by immunoSEQ multiplex PCR; TCRdb stores in-frame clones only, minus some. This sample yields 100,000 or so clones, of which 80% are seen a single time; 19% belongs to the top ten. The chain recombines TRBV3-1 (or the pseudogene TRBV3-2) with TRBJ2-3, with 11 bases matching TRBD2. Sequences were obtained from peripheral blood. The receptor's source is a human donor in a cohort sampled during active COVID-19. CDR3 sequence: CASSQVATSGVTDTQYF. Here the CDR3 DNA reads TGTGCCAGCAGCCAAGTTGCGACTAGCGGGGTCACAGATACGCAGTATTTT.